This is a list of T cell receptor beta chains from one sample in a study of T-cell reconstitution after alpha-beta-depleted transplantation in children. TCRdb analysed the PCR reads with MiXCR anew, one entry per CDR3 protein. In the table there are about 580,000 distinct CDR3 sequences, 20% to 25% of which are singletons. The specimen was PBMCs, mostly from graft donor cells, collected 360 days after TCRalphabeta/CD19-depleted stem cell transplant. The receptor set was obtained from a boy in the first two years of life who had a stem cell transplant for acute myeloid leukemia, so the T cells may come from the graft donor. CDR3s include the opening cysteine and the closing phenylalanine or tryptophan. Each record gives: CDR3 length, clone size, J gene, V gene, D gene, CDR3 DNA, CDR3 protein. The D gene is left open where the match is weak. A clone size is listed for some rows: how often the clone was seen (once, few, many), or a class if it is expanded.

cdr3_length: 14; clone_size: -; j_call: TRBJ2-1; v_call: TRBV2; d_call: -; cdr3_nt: TGTGCCAGCAGTGAAGGGCCAGGGTACAATGAGCAGTTCTTC; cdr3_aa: CASSEGPGYNEQFF
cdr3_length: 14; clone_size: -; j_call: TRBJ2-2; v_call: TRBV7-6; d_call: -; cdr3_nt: TGTGCCAGCAGCCAGGGACACAACACCGGGGAGCTGTTTTTT; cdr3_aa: CASSQGHNTGELFF
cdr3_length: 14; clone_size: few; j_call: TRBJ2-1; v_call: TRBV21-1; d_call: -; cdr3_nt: TGTGCCAGCAGCAAAGGGGTTCCCCACAATGAGCAGTTCTTC; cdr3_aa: CASSKGVPHNEQFF
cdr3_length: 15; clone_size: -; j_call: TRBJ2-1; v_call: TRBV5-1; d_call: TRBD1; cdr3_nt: TGCGCCAGCAGCTGGAGACAGGGACCCTACAATGAGCAGTTCTTC; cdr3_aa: CASSWRQGPYNEQFF
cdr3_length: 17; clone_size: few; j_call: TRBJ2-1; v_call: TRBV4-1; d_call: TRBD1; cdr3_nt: TGCGCCAGCAGCCAAGAAGGTGGGGACAGGTTAGACAATGAGCAGTTCTTC; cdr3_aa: CASSQEGGDRLDNEQFF
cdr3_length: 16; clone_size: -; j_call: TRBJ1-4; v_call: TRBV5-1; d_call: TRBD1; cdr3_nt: TGCGCCAGCAGCCGGACCGTCAGACAGGGGGATGAAAAACTGTTTTTT; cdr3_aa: CASSRTVRQGDEKLFF
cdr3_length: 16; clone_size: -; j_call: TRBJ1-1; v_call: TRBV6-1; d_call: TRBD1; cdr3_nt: TGTGCCACCAAGGGTGGACAGGGGATTAGGGACACTGAAGCTTTCTTT; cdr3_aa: CATKGGQGIRDTEAFF
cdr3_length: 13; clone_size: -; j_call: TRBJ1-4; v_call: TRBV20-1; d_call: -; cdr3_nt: TGCAGTGCTAGTTCCGGGAGGAATGAAAAACTGTTTTTT; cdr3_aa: CSASSGRNEKLFF
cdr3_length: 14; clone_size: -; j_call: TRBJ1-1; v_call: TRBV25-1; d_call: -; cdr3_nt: TGTGCCAGCAGTGAATTAGCAGGGGCAAATGAAGCTTTCTTT; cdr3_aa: CASSELAGANEAFF
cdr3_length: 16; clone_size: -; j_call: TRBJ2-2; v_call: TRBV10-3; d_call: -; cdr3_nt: TGTGCCATCAGTGTCCGGACAGTGACCCTCACCGGGGAGCTGTTTTTT; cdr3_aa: CAISVRTVTLTGELFF
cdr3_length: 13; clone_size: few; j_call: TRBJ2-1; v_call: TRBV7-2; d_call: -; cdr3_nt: TGTGCCAGCACCAACTCTCCCTACAATGAGCAGTTCTTC; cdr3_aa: CASTNSPYNEQFF
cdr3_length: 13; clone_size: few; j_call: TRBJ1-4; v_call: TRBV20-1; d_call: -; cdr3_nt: TGCAGTGCCCTTGGGCTGGCTAGGGAAAAACTGTTTTTT; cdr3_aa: CSALGLAREKLFF
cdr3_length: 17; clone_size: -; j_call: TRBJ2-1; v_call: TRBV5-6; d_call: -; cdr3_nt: TGTGCCAGCAGCTTGGGGGCTCGAGGCCCGAAATCCGATGAGCAGTTCTTC; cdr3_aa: CASSLGARGPKSDEQFF